In this sample, the clone carrying this TCR beta chain turned up once. Its antigen is as yet unknown. Healthy donors had no documented immune events, such as infections, while sampled. This sample was taken from a study of identifying expanded T cells in peripheral blood. Study-level findings and limits: Variance in clone template counts between roughly two-week samples significantly increased with total template count across all healthy donors.

With V trimmed by 1 base and J by 0 bases, 7 bases remained unmatched. The germline V gene has CDR1 SGHVS and CDR2 FQNEAQ. The CDR3 has 17 residues. Some clones are missing from TCRdb's copy, which holds only in-frame ones; the method was immunoSEQ multiplex PCR. The sample lists about 82,000 clones, around 90% occurring once. Material for sequencing was blood. This sequence joins TRBV7-8 and TRBJ2-7, with 9 bases fitting TRBD2. This TCR was recovered from a person aged 18 to 69 in good health. CDR3 nucleotide sequence: TGTGCCAGCAGCTTAGTGGGTAGCGGGGGCAGCTCCTACGAGCAGTACTTC. Its translation is CASSLVGSGGSSYEQYF.